This T cell receptor beta chain was retrieved from a study of cytomegalovirus exposure and HLA in healthy donors. Study results and caveats: A later analysis linked some 17,000 TCR beta sequences to HLA alleles at 0.05 false discovery rate. Beyond CMV serostatus, there was no information to go on about immune exposure.

Primers: 60 Vbeta forward and 13 Jbeta reverse. Clones were sequenced by immunoSEQ multiplex PCR, and TCRdb holds only the in-frame ones, with some missing. The data show 100,000 to 150,000 clones, 80% seen once. Comments on this clone: The antigen remains undetermined.

This TCR derives from a man in his forties or fifties in good health and CMV-seronegative. The sequenced material came from PBMCs.

This chain's CDR3 is CASSPEGQGGLNTEAFF. CDR3 in DNA: TGCGCCAGCAGCCCCGAGGGGCAGGGGGGTCTGAACACTGAAGCTTTCTTT. The rearrangement joins TRBV5-1 to TRBJ1-1; TRBD1 agrees at 7 bases. The ends lost 4 bases at V and 0 bases at J; junction bases unmatched: 12. Germline V gene lookup returns CDR1 SGHRS and CDR2 YFSETQ. This CDR3 has 17 amino acids.